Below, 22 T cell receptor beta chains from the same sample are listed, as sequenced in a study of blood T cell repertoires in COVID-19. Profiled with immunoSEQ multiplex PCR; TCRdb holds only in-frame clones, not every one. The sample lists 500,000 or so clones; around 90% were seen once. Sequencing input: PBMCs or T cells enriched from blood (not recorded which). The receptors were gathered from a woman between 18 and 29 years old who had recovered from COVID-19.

This CDR3 is CASSVAGGYEAFF. CDR3 DNA: TGTGCCAGCAGCGTAGCTGGAGGCTATGAAGCTTTCTTT. The rearrangement uses TRBV9 and TRBJ1-1; D is uncertain. There are 13 residues in the CDR3. Trimming removed 0 bases at V and 7 bases at J, with 10 bases between. Germline V gives CDR1 SGDLS, CDR2 YYNGEE.

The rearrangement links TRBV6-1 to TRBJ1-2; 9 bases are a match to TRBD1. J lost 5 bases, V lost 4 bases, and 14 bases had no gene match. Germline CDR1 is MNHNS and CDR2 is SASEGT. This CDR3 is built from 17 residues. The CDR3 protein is CASSVSIRDREGYGYTF. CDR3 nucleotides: TGTGCCAGCAGTGTCAGTATTCGGGACAGGGAGGGTTATGGCTACACCTTC.

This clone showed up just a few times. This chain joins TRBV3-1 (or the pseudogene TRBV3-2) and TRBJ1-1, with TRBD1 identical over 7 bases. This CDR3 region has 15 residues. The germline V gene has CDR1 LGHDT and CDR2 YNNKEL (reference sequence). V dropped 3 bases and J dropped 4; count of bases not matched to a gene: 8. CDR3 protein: CASSQPQGGGTEAFF. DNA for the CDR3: TGTGCCAGCAGCCAGCCTCAGGGGGGTGGCACTGAAGCTTTCTTT.

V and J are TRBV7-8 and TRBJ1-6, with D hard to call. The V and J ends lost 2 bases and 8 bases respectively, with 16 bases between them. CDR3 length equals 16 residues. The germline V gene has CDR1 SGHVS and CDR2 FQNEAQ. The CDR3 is CASSLSGPGSYSPLHF. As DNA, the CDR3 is TGTGCCAGCAGCTTATCCGGTCCAGGCTCATATTCACCCCTCCACTTT.

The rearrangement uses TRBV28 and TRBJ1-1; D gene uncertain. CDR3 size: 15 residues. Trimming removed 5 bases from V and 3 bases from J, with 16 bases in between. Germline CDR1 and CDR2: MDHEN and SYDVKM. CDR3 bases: TGTGCCAGCAGTCCCGGCCCGGAGGCGGACACTGAAGCTTTCTTT. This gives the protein CASSPGPEADTEAFF.

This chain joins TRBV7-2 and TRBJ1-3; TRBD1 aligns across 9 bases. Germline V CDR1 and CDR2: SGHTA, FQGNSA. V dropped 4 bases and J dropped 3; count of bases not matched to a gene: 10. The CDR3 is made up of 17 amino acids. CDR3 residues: CASSSGRDRDYGNTIYF. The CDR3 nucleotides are TGTGCCAGCAGCTCGGGGCGGGACAGGGATTATGGAAACACCATATATTTT.

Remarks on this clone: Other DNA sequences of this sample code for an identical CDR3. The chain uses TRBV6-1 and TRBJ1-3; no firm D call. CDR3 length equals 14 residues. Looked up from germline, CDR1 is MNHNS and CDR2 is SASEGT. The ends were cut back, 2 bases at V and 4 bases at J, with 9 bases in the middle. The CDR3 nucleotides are TGTGCCAGCAGTGAAAGGGAGGCGGGAAACACCATATATTTT. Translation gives CASSEREAGNTIYF.

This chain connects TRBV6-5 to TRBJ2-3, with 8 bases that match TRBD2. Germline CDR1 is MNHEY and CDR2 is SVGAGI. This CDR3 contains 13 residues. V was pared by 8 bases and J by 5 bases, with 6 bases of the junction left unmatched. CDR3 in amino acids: CASGRGGRDTQYF. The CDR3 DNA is TGTGCCAGCGGACGGGGGGGAAGAGATACGCAGTATTTT.

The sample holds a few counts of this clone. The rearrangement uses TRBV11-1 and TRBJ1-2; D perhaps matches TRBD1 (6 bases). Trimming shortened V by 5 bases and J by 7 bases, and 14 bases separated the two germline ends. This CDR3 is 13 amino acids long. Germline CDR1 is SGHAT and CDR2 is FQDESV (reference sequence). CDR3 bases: TGTGCCAGCAGCCCTGACAGGTTCTCTGGCTACACCTTC. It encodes CASSPDRFSGYTF.

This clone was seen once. CDR3 residues: CASSLGVDTQYF. The CDR3 DNA sequence: TGTGCCAGCAGCTTAGGAGTAGATACGCAGTATTTT. The V gene is TRBV7-2, the J gene TRBJ2-3; D is ambiguous. V lost 1 base and J lost 5, with 4 bases in between. This CDR3 region has 12 residues. Germline V CDR1 and CDR2: SGHTA, FQGNSA.

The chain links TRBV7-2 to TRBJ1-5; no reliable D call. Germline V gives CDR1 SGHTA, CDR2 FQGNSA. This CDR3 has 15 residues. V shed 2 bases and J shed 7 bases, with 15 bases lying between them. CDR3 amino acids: CASSLIGGNYQPQHF. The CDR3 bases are TGTGCCAGCAGCTTAATTGGAGGGAATTACCAGCCCCAGCATTTT.

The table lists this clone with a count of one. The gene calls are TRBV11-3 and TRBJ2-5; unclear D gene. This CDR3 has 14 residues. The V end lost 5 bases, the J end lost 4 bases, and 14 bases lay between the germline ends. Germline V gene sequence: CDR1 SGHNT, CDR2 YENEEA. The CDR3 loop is CASSRSASGETQYF. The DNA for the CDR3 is TGTGCCAGCAGCCGTAGTGCTAGTGGAGAGACCCAGTACTTC.

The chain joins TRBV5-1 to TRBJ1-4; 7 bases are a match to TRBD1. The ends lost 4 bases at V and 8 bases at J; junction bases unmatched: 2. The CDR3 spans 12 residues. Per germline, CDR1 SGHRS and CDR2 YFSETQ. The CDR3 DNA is TGCGCCAGCAGCCCCAGGGGGGAAAAACTGTTTTTT. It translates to CASSPRGEKLFF.

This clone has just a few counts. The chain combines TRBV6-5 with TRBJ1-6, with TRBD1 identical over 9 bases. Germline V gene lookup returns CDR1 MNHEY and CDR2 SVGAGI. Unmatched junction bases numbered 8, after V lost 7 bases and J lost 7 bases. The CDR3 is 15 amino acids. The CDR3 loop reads CASIGWGQGNSPLHF. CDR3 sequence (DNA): TGTGCCAGCATTGGCTGGGGACAGGGCAATTCACCCCTCCACTTT.

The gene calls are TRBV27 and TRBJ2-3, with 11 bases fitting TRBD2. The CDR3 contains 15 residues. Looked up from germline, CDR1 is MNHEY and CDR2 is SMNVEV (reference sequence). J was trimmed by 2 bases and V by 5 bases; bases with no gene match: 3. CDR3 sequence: CASSGTSGYTDTQYF. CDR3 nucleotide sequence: TGTGCCAGCAGTGGGACTAGCGGATACACAGATACGCAGTATTTT.

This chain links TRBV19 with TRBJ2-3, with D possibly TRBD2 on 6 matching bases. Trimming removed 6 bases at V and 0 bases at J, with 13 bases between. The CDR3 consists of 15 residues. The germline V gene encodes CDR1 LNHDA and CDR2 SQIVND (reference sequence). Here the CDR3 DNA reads TGTGCCAGTAGGCCACAGCGGGCTAGCACAGATACGCAGTATTTT. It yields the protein CASRPQRASTDTQYF.

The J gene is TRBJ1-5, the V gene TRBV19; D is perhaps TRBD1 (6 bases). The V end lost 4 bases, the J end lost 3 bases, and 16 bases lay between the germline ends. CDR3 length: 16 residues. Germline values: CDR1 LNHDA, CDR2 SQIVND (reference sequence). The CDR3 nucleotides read TGTGCCAGTAGTAGAAAACTTACAGGGACCAATCAGCCCCAGCATTTT. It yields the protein CASSRKLTGTNQPQHF.

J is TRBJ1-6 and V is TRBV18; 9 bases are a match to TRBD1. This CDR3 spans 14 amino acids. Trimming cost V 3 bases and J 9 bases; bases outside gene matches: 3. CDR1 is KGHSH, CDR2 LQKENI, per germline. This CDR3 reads CASSPTGGSSPLHF. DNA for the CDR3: TGTGCCAGCTCACCCACAGGGGGCTCTTCACCCCTCCACTTT.

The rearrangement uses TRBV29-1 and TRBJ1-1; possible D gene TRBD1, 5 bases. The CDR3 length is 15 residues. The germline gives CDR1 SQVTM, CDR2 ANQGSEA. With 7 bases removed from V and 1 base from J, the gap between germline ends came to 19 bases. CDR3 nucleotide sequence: TGCAGCGCCAGACAGTGGGGTATAAAGAACACTGAAGCTTTCTTT. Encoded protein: CSARQWGIKNTEAFF.

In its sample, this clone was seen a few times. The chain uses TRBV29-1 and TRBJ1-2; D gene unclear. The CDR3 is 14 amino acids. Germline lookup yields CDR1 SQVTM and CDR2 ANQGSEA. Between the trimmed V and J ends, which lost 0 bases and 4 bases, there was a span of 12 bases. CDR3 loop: CSVEDMTGIYGYTF. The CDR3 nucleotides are TGCAGCGTTGAAGATATGACGGGGATCTATGGCTACACCTTC.

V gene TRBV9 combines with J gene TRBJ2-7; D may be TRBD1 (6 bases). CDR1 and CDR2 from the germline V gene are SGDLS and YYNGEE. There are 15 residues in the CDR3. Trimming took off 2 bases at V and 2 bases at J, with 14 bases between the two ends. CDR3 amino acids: CASSVLGDNTYEQYF. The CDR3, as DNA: TGTGCCAGCAGCGTTTTAGGGGACAATACCTACGAGCAGTACTTC. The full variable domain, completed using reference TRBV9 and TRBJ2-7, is DSGVTQTPKHLITATGQRVTLRCSPRSGDLSVYWYQQSLDQGLQFLIQYYNGEERAKGNILERFSAQQFPDLHSELNLSSLELGDSALYFCASSVLGDNTYEQYFGPGTRLTVT.

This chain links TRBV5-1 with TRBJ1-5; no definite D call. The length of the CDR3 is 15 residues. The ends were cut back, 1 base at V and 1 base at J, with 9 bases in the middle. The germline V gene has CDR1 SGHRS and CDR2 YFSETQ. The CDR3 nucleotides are TGCGCCAGCAGCTTGTTACCAGGAAGCAATCAGCCCCAGCATTTT. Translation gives CASSLLPGSNQPQHF.